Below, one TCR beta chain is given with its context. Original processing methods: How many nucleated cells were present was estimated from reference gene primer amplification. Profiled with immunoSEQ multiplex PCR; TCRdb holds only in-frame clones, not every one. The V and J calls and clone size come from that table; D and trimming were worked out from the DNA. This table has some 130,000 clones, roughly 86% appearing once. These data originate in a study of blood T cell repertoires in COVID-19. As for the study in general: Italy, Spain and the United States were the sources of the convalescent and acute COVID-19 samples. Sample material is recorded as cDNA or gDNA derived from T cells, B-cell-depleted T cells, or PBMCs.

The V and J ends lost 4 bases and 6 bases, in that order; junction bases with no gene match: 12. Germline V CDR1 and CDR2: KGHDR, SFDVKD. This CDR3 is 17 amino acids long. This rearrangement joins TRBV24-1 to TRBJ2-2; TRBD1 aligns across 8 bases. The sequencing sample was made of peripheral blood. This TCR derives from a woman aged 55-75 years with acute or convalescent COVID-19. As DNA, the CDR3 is TGTGCCACCAGTGACACCGGACAGGGAGGAACGGCCGGGGAGCTGTTTTTT. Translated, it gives CATSDTGQGGTAGELFF.